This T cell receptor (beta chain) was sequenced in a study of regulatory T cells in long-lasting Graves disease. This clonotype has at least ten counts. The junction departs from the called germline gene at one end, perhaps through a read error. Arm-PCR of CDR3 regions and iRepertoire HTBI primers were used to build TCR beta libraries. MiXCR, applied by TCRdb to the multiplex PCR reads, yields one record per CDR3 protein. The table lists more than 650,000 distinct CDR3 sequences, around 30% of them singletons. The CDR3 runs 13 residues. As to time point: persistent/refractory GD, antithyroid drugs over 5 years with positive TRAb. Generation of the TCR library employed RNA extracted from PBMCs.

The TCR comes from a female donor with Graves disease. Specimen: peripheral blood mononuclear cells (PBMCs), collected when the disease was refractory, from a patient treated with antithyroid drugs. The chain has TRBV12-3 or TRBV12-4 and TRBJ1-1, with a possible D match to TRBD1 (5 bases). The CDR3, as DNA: TGTGCCAGCAGCTTAGGACAGAACACTGAAGCTTTCTTT. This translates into CASSLGQNTEAFF.